One T cell receptor beta chain is described in this entry. Its antigen is unknown. The data were taken from a study of response to subunit inactivated influenza vaccine. Findings and caveats of the study: Authors suggested each seasonal influenza vaccination recruits few new T cells.

TCRdb re-called the RT-PCR reads with MiXCR, one entry per CDR3 protein. The sample gives hundreds of thousands of distinct CDR3 sequences, 11% to 15% of which show up once; approximately 6.5% is in the top ten. Germline V gene data show CDR1 as MDHEN and CDR2 as SYDVKM. Unmatched junction bases numbered 9, after V lost 7 bases and J lost 5 bases. The CDR3 spans 15 residues. This receptor was taken from a man aged 50 to 59 who received an inactivated influenza vaccine. The source was PBMCs from blood, collected 14 to 15 days before vaccination. V gene TRBV28 combines with J gene TRBJ2-1; 9 nucleotides align to TRBD2. DNA for the CDR3: TGTGCCAGCACCGGTAGCGGGAGTTTCAACAATGAGCAGTTCTTC. Translation gives CASTGSGSFNNEQFF. The complete variable domain, with remaining parts taken from reference TRBV28 and TRBJ2-1, reads DVKVTQSSRYLVKRTGEKVFLECVQDMDHENMFWYRQDPGLGLRLIYFSYDVKMKEKGDIPEGYSVSREKKERFSLILESASTNQTSMYLCASTGSGSFNNEQFFGPGTRLTVL.